Listed below are T cell receptor beta chains from one sample, sequenced in a study of OX40 agonist ivuxolimab in advanced cancers. Here immunoSEQ multiplex PCR was the method, and the copy in TCRdb shows in-frame clones only, minus some. In the table there are roughly 64,000 clones, roughly nine tenths of which are singletons. This material consisted of CD4+ or CD8+ T cells sorted from blood, taken in a trial of the OX40 agonist ivuxolimab. The source is an adult with an advanced solid tumor such as melanoma, head and neck, liver or kidney cancer. The conserved cysteine and the conserved F or W are not part of the CDR3 here. Size is stated for part of the rows, as once, few or many counts, or as a class when the clone is expanded.

j_call,v_call,clone_size,cdr3_aa
TRBJ2-2,TRBV7-3,-,ASSLSSGRPAGELF
TRBJ2-7,TRBV30,once,AWRKGTGGSYEQY
TRBJ2-5,TRBV7-3,-,ASSQTPGQGFETQY
TRBJ2-7,TRBV5-1,few,ASSLAGGVYEQY
TRBJ2-3,TRBV2,-,ASGGQLTDTQY
TRBJ1-5,TRBV7-8,-,ASSLGWLNSNQPQH
TRBJ1-6,TRBV9,-,ASSVGEGANSPLH
TRBJ1-5,TRBV4-1,-,ASSQESAGQFRPQH
TRBJ2-7,TRBV19,-,ASRWDRSSYEQY
TRBJ2-7,TRBV7-9,-,ASSQDRGQAYEQY